These T cell receptor beta chains were read from a single sample in a study of graft-versus-host responses after intestinal transplantation. Only in-frame clones appear in the TCRdb table, and some are missing; sequencing was by immunoSEQ multiplex PCR. Among about 54,000 clones, roughly 89% were seen once, and the ten largest hold around 5.1%. The sequences come from PBMCs, collected 662 days after intestinal transplant. The source of these receptors is a human patient who received an intestinal transplant, so some T cells may come from the graft donor. Both conserved end residues are trimmed from each CDR3. Each record gives: V gene, CDR3 protein.

V: TRBV19
CDR3: ASSIDETGPSGANVLT

V: TRBV11-2
CDR3: ASSNKEGLLSNQPQH

V: TRBV13
CDR3: ASSHLGEGLAGGEQY

V: TRBV9
CDR3: ASSVEGATEAF

V: TRBV9
CDR3: ASSVGVSNQPQH

V: TRBV12-5
CDR3: ASGLVSTSNRASNQPQH

V: TRBV29-1
CDR3: SVGDGYEKLF

V: TRBV5-1
CDR3: ASSLRGNSYEQY

V: TRBV9
CDR3: ASSGLAGGTQY

V: TRBV18
CDR3: ASSPNTGNTEAF

V: TRBV4-1
CDR3: ASSQDVTGFSFDYGYT

V: TRBV11-2
CDR3: ASSWPSHNEQF

V: TRBV6-5
CDR3: ASRNLDRGHGYT

V: TRBV7-3
CDR3: ASSSGGPRETQY

V: TRBV10-2
CDR3: ASSTIRTSRGHQYGYT

V: TRBV6-5
CDR3: ASSYDDRTPGELF

V: TRBV4-1
CDR3: ASSQVPSGGASDTQY

V: TRBV6-5
CDR3: ASSRGLAGHNEQF

V: TRBV18
CDR3: ASSPTGLETQY

V: TRBV6-5
CDR3: ASSARRNEQF

V: TRBV14
CDR3: ASSDLRQGRSIQY

V: TRBV5-6
CDR3: ASSLVGGTGAYGYT

V: TRBV5-6
CDR3: ASSLAPTYEQY

V: TRBV9
CDR3: ASSVVGTVNTGELF

V: TRBV27
CDR3: ASSSAPGGSSPLH

V: TRBV27
CDR3: ASSPRRNTEAF

V: TRBV7-9
CDR3: ASSTGGNYGYT

V: TRBV6-4
CDR3: ASSDTGKGDTGELF

V: TRBV11-2
CDR3: ASSLGSSPLH

V: TRBV12-5
CDR3: ASGLVLGRGAYSYEQY

V: TRBV30
CDR3: AWTQSSGYT

V: TRBV18
CDR3: ASSPTKYEPQH

V: TRBV5-4
CDR3: ASSLRGVDIQY

V: TRBV2
CDR3: ASRGTSVPTDTQY

V: TRBV5-1
CDR3: ASSLGRGDTQY

V: TRBV27
CDR3: ASGRQNLGTDTQY

V: TRBV7-2
CDR3: ASSPGGYSNQPQH

V: TRBV4-1
CDR3: ASSQGTREAF

V: TRBV11-3
CDR3: ASSLSGGADTQY

V: TRBV19
CDR3: ASGGGTSYEQY

V: TRBV5-3
CDR3: ASSLHPNRIYGYT

V: TRBV5-4
CDR3: ASSSRTGWQF

V: TRBV5-4
CDR3: ASSLKGGGETQY

V: TRBV5-6
CDR3: ASSLRTGGLPLQETQY

V: TRBV4-1
CDR3: ASSQDRRAGLLETQY

V: TRBV5-6
CDR3: ASSWPGLAGEKYQETQY

V: TRBV5-1
CDR3: ASRTSGNEQY

V: TRBV6-1
CDR3: ASSEGRTAHGYT

V: TRBV7-3
CDR3: ASSLDWGREQF

V: TRBV7-6
CDR3: ASSLWTGEVNTEAF

V: TRBV11-2
CDR3: ASSRTGQPLAF

V: TRBV29-1
CDR3: SAGGAYEQY

V: TRBV5-1
CDR3: ASSLSAGTGLYEQY

V: TRBV6-1
CDR3: ASSEGIGTNYGYT

V: TRBV7-2
CDR3: ASSSPRGLHTQY

V: TRBV11-2
CDR3: ASSLDRVETQY

V: TRBV4-1
CDR3: ASSQSYNEQF